The present entry profiles one T cell receptor (beta chain) with its context. This receptor's antigen is unknown. Per-base qualities were not stored, and no clone one base away is much larger. There are 15 amino acids in the CDR3, from cysteine to phenylalanine inclusive. Only the CDR3 DNA stays, 45 bases, in frame from base 1. Taken from the germline V gene, the CDR1 and CDR2 loops are SGHTA and FQGNSA. The germline ends are 14 bases apart after V is trimmed by 1 base and J by 4 bases. The time point label, as the study defines it: late sampling 161 to 241 days after vaccination in a few convalescent patients. Positive SARS-CoV-2 PCR tests in the convalescent patients dated from March to December 2020, before Alpha, Beta and Delta variants emerged in the United States. Ficoll-Paque Plus gradient centrifugation was used to isolate PBMCs from whole blood, and the isolated PBMCs were then either used fresh or cryopreserved at -140C.

The method behind the library was PCR. Data came from an Illumina iSeq 100. In the paper's pipeline: Non-productive sequences were removed, and CDR3s that did not start with C, did not end with F or W, or were shorter than 7 amino acids were discarded. Using R version 3.6.1, CDR3 homology was evaluated through Levenshtein distances (stringdist) along with unrooted phylogenetic trees (ape). TCRdb trimmed the raw reads at Q25, called clones with MiXCR and kept productive beta chains. Every CDR3 protein is listed once, alongside the most common genes and DNA of its rows. TCRdb, rather than the study authors, made the V and J calls. The table for this sample lists some 29,000 distinct CDR3 sequences; approximately 51% of them were counted only once. Roughly 5% of the sample rests with the top ten. The entry originates in a study of vaccination and CD4 T cells after COVID-19 (dated 2022 in TCRdb). Some background on the complete study: Every convalescent patient had a positive nasal swab PCR test for SARS-CoV-2, with mild disease in roughly ten patients and severe disease in one. In 10 COVID-19 convalescent patients and a handful of infection-naive healthy vaccine recipients, the spike-specific CD4+ TCR repertoire before mRNA vaccination was compared with the repertoire after mRNA vaccination. Post-COVID blood samples were collected from convalescent patients a median of around 100 days after diagnosis, with a range of roughly 30 to 161 days. Each participant got two doses of either the Pfizer-BioNTech BNT162b2 vaccine (n=8) or the Moderna mRNA-1273 vaccine (n=2). Post-vaccine blood samples were collected a median of around 70 days after the second vaccine dose, ranging from roughly 12 to 250 days. For three convalescent patients, samples were collected at an early post-vaccination timepoint (day 14) as well as at a late post-vaccination timepoint (days 161 to 241). The convalescent cohort comprised six males and four females, including two Hispanic individuals, seven Caucasians, two Asians and one multiracial person. The study at large found these results: The study included relatively few convalescent patients and did not analyze early timepoints after natural infection. The median number of SARS-CoV-2-reactive clonotypes rose from approximately 20 after infection to a few dozen after vaccination, but the change was not significant. Of the vaccine-specific clones in convalescent patients, 304 of 307, or nearly all, reacted only to SARS-CoV-2 spike and did not cross-react with common cold coronaviruses. Among convalescent patients, a median about 86% of the SARS-CoV-2-reactive clones seen after vaccination appeared only after vaccination, which suggests priming specific to the vaccine.

The receptor chain draws on TRBV7-2 and TRBJ2-7, and possibly TRBD2, on 6 matching bases. The TCR comes from a human donor who had recovered from COVID-19. Source: CD4+ T cells from blood, taken about 7 months after SARS-CoV-2 vaccination. The CDR3 corresponds to CASSLGAGLLYEQYF. The nucleotide sequence reads TGTGCCAGCAGCTTAGGGGCAGGACTACTGTACGAGCAGTACTTC.